This T cell receptor (beta chain) was recorded in a study of T cell responses to AZD1222 COVID-19 vaccine. Study outcomes and limitations: Epitopes outside B.1.351 and B.1.1.7 mutated regions reportedly drew nearly half of spike TCRs. Possibly, clonal diversity was underestimated; donors were largely white British and included more females.

TCRdb keeps only in-frame clones here, not all; method: immunoSEQ multiplex PCR. The data show 150,000 to 200,000 clones, with about 90% seen just once and under 1.2% held by the top ten. A word on this clone: The antigen is not known.

This CDR3 contains 15 residues. V was shortened by 2 bases and J by 4 bases, with 12 bases between the two germline ends. Germline-derived CDR1 and CDR2 are MNHNY and SVGAGI (reference sequence). The chain carries TRBV6-6 and TRBJ1-5; a weak D match, TRBD1 (6 bases). The sequence derives from an adult who received the AZD1222 COVID-19 vaccine. Sequencing used peripheral blood, obtained 28 days after the second AZD1222 dose. The CDR3 region has the DNA TGTGCCAGCAGTTACGGGACAAACCTTAATCAGCCCCAGCATTTT. The encoded protein is CASSYGTNLNQPQHF.